In its sample, the clone carrying this T cell receptor beta chain was seen once. Its antigen remains unidentified. These data are taken from a study of cytomegalovirus exposure and HLA in healthy donors. The study's findings and limits: Most CMV-associated TCR beta chains were later found to appear HLA-restricted.

Germline lookup yields CDR1 KGHSH and CDR2 LQKENI. V shed 4 bases and J shed 5 bases, with 7 bases lying between them. The CDR3 is made up of 12 amino acids. Amplification used 60 Vbeta primers and 13 Jbeta primers. The repertoire was sequenced with immunoSEQ multiplex PCR; TCRdb's copy has only in-frame clones and lacks some. The sample lists 140,000 or so clones, under 70% occurring once. The rearrangement links TRBV18 to TRBJ2-3; maybe TRBD2 (6 bases). The specimen was PBMCs. This receptor was taken from an older woman in good health and CMV-seronegative. The CDR3 is CASSLGGDTQYF. CDR3 nucleotides: TGTGCCAGCTCACTGGGGGGAGATACGCAGTATTTT.